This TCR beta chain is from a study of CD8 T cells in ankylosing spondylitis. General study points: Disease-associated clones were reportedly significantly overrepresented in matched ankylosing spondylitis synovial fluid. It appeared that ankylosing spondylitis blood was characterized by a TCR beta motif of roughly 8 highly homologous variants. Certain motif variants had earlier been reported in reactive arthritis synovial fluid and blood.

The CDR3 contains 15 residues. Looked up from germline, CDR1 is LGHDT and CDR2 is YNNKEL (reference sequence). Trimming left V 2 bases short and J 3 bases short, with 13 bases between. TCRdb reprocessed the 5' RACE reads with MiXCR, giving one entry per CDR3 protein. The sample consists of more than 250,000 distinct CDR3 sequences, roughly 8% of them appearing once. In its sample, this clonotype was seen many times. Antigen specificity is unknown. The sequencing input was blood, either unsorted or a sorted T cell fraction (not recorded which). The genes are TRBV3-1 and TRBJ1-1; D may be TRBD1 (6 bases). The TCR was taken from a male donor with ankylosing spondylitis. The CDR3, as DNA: TGTGCCAGCAGCCAACGCCTACAGGGCGACACTGAAGCTTTCTTT. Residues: CASSQRLQGDTEAFF.